This T cell receptor (beta chain) was sequenced for a study of blood T cells in healthy people across ages. Of note for this clonotype: Its cognate antigen is unknown.

The CDR3 has 16 amino acids. With 3 bases removed from V and 3 bases from J, the gap between germline ends came to 14 bases. Germline CDR1 reads SGHAT; CDR2 reads FQNNGV. The second PCR ran about 6 to 11 cycles with a sample-barcoded 5' primer and J-beta primers. MiXCR, applied by TCRdb to the 5' RACE reads, yields one record per CDR3 protein. The sample holds some 900,000 distinct CDR3 sequences; around 46% are singletons and the top ten take around an eighth. Whole-study findings and limits: Long-lived donors exceeded aged donors in naive CD4+ cells and diversity.

The clonotype was recovered from a man under 40 in good health. Sequenced material: blood. The J gene is TRBJ2-2, the V gene TRBV11-2; D ambiguous. CDR3 amino acids: CASSFTVRPDTGELFF. The CDR3 DNA reads as TGTGCCAGCAGCTTTACGGTCCGCCCGGACACCGGGGAGCTGTTTTTT.